The 27 T cell receptor beta chains given below trace back to one sample, sequenced in a study of T cells in Graves' hyperthyroidism and ophthalmopathy. Amplified regions were TCR beta CDR3 sequences from RNA transcripts. Using the HTBI primer set, a first-round RT-PCR was run on the TCR CDR3. TCRdb ran MiXCR on the multiplex PCR reads and lists one entry per CDR3 protein. The table lists hundreds of thousands of distinct CDR3 sequences, roughly 40% of them singletons, with 7.5% to 9.5% in the top ten. Sequenced: blood. These receptors were obtained from a man between 18 and 35 years old with Graves' hyperthyroidism.

This chain joins TRBV6-5 and TRBJ1-5; the D gene is possibly TRBD1 (6 bases). Germline V CDR1 and CDR2: MNHEY, SVGAGI. This CDR3 is 16 amino acids long. Trimming shortened V by 6 bases and J by 7 bases, and 22 bases separated the two germline ends. The CDR3 reads CASSRGTGGAGQPQHF. For the CDR3, the DNA is TGTGCCAGCAGCCGAGGAACTGGGGGCGCGGGGCAGCCCCAGCATTTT.

This clonotype appeared a few times. The J gene is TRBJ1-2, the V gene TRBV2; TRBD1 matches 10 bases. V shed 6 bases and J 4 bases; nucleotides not matched to a gene: 8. The CDR3 totals 15 residues. Germline V gene lookup returns CDR1 SNHLY and CDR2 FYNNEI. The CDR3 DNA reads as TGTGCCAGCAGGCCCGACAGGGGGCCGATCTATGGCTACACCTTC. Its translation: CASRPDRGPIYGYTF.

This clonotype was found a few times. In DNA, the CDR3 is TGCGCCAGCAGCTTGGAGTTGGACATGGCCTACGAGCAGTACTTC. Encoded protein: CASSLELDMAYEQYF. The V call is TRBV5-1, the J call TRBJ2-7, with D possibly TRBD1 on 5 matching bases. Germline loops: CDR1 SGHRS, CDR2 YFSETQ. Trimming cost V 0 bases and J 2 bases, with 12 bases left between them. CDR3 length: 15 residues.

This clonotype has at least ten counts. The rearrangement uses TRBV20-1 and TRBJ1-1, with no clear D. The CDR3 is 11 residues long. CDR1 and CDR2 from the germline V gene are DFQATT and SNEGSKA (reference sequence). With 5 bases removed from V and 0 bases from J, the gap between germline ends came to 4 bases. The chain's CDR3 is CSAPLNTEAFF. In DNA, the CDR3 is TGCAGTGCTCCTCTGAACACTGAAGCTTTCTTT.

With respect to this clonotype: The germline gene is not matched at one end of the junction; a read error may be the cause. The chain has TRBV10-3 and TRBJ2-7; 8 nucleotides match TRBD2. Germline CDR1 and CDR2: ENHRY and SYGVKD. The CDR3 length is 15 residues. The chain's CDR3 is CASSESAGGPYEQYF. In nucleotides, the CDR3 is TGTGCCAGCAGTGAGTCCGCGGGGGGCCCCTACGAGCAGTACTTC.

This clonotype was counted between two and nine times. V is TRBV19 and J is TRBJ1-1; a possible D gene is TRBD1 (6 bases). CDR1 LNHDA and CDR2 SQIVND come from the germline V gene (reference sequence). V lost 8 bases to trimming and J lost 4 bases, with 11 bases between them. CDR3 length: 12 residues. CDR3 sequence (DNA): TGTGCCAGTGGGGGAGGGGGCACTGAAGCTTTCTTT. Its translation is CASGGGGTEAFF.

This clonotype appeared many times. V and J are TRBV29-1 and TRBJ1-6; a possible D gene is TRBD1 (6 bases). Germline V gives CDR1 SQVTM, CDR2 ANQGSEA. Trimming removed 4 bases from V and 9 bases from J, with 13 bases in between. This CDR3 has 13 amino acids. CDR3 protein: CSVGQEPGSPLHF. As DNA, the CDR3 is TGCAGCGTTGGACAGGAACCAGGTTCACCCCTCCACTTT.

The chain couples TRBV7-2 to TRBJ1-4, with D possibly being TRBD1 (6 bases). The V end was cut by 5 bases, the J end by 7 bases, with 20 bases between. The germline V gene encodes CDR1 SGHTA and CDR2 FQGNSA. The CDR3 loop spans 16 amino acids. The CDR3 DNA is TGTGCCAGCAGCCGTGAGGGGGTTTCATATGGTGAAAAACTGTTTTTT. It translates to CASSREGVSYGEKLFF.

The chain links TRBV5-1 to TRBJ1-2, with D perhaps matching TRBD1 (6 bases). V gave up 4 bases and J gave up 5 bases, with 18 bases separating them. Germline V gene lookup returns CDR1 SGHRS and CDR2 YFSETQ. CDR3 length: 15 residues. The CDR3 loop is CASSPDQGTPYGYTF. DNA of the CDR3: TGCGCCAGCAGCCCCGATCAGGGGACACCTTATGGCTACACCTTC.

This clonotype was observed at least ten times. This sequence joins TRBV2 and TRBJ1-4; D gene uncertain. Germline CDR1 and CDR2: SNHLY and FYNNEI. The V and J ends lost 5 bases and 0 bases respectively, with 7 bases between them. The CDR3 runs 14 residues. The CDR3 spells CASSMRSTNEKLFF. In DNA form, the CDR3 reads TGTGCCAGCAGTATGAGGTCAACTAATGAAAAACTGTTTTTT. Complete variable domain (other parts from reference TRBV2 and TRBJ1-4): EPEVTQTPSHQVTQMGQEVILRCVPISNHLYFYWYRQILGQKVEFLVSFYNNEISEKSEIFDDQFSVERPDGSNFTLKIRSTKLEDSAMYFCASSMRSTNEKLFFGSGTQLSVL.

Points on this clonotype: Just one base apart from a much larger clone, this may be a read error. The chain employs TRBV7-9 and TRBJ2-7, with TRBD2 matching over 12 bases. CDR1 and CDR2 (germline): SEHNR, FQNEAQ (reference sequence). V shed 7 bases and J 2 bases; nucleotides not matched to a gene: 6. The CDR3 has 15 amino acids. The CDR3 is CASILAGGPTYEQYF. CDR3 bases: TGTGCCAGCATCCTAGCGGGAGGGCCCACCTACGAGCAGTACTTC.

As concerns this clonotype: This may be a read error: a much more frequent sequence differs by one nucleotide. The chain links TRBV2 to TRBJ1-6, with D unclear. In germline, CDR1 is SNHLY, CDR2 FYNNEI. This CDR3 spans 13 amino acids. The germline V and J ends were trimmed by 3 bases and 13 bases, with 13 bases remaining between them. CDR3 nucleotides: TGTGCCAGCAGTGATAAGGTCAGACGTCCCCTCCACTTT. It encodes CASSDKVRRPLHF.

The J gene is TRBJ2-3, the V gene TRBV20-1; 9 positions match TRBD2. CDR1 is DFQATT and CDR2 is SNEGSKA in the germline V gene (reference sequence). J was trimmed by 5 bases and V by 6 bases; bases with no gene match: 9. This CDR3 has 14 residues. The CDR3 DNA sequence: TGCAGTGCCGCACCGGGACTAGCTCTAGATACGCAGTATTTT. It codes for CSAAPGLALDTQYF.

V gene TRBV2 combines with J gene TRBJ1-1; D gene unclear. Between the trimmed V and J ends, which lost 5 bases and 2 bases, there was a span of 12 bases. Germline CDR1 reads SNHLY; CDR2 reads FYNNEI. The CDR3 has 14 amino acids. The CDR3 region is CASSLLAVNTEAFF. In DNA form, the CDR3 reads TGTGCCAGCAGTTTATTGGCCGTTAACACTGAAGCTTTCTTT.

The chain uses TRBV7-2 and TRBJ2-2; no reliable D call. Per the germline V gene, CDR1 is SGHTA and CDR2 is FQGNSA. This CDR3 is 16 amino acids long. V gave up 2 bases and J gave up 0 bases, with 10 bases separating them. This CDR3 reads CASSLNSPANTGELFF. The CDR3 nucleotides are TGTGCCAGCAGCTTAAACTCCCCAGCGAACACCGGGGAGCTGTTTTTT.

This clonotype was seen at least ten times. V usage is TRBV9 and J usage is TRBJ1-2; maybe TRBD1 (6 bases). Germline CDR1 and CDR2: SGDLS and YYNGEE. V gave up 4 bases and J gave up 3 bases, with 13 bases separating them. This CDR3 is built from 14 residues. The CDR3 sequence is CASSRQGSDYGYTF. Written as DNA, the CDR3 is TGTGCCAGCAGCAGGCAGGGGAGTGACTATGGCTACACCTTC.

This clonotype was seen a handful of times. The chain employs TRBV9 and TRBJ2-7; D not resolved. Germline V lookup: CDR1 SGDLS, CDR2 YYNGEE. Trimming removed 0 bases from V and 3 bases from J, with 16 bases in between. The CDR3 has 16 amino acids. The CDR3 here is CASSVGSRAGNYEQYF. The CDR3 region has the DNA TGTGCCAGCAGCGTAGGATCTCGGGCCGGTAACTACGAGCAGTACTTC.

This chain connects TRBV12-3 or TRBV12-4 to TRBJ1-1; D is unclear. CDR3 length: 11 residues. Between the trimmed V and J ends, which lost 3 bases and 8 bases, there was a span of 7 bases. For the CDR3, the DNA is TGTGCCAGCAGTTTCTCCGGGGAAGCTTTCTTT. Protein: CASSFSGEAFF.

Concerning this clonotype itself: One end of the junction does not line up with germline, which may come from a read error. The J gene is TRBJ1-5, the V gene TRBV24-1; the match to TRBD1 covers 9 bases. Per germline, CDR1 KGHDR and CDR2 SFDVKD. CDR3 size: 17 residues. CDR3 in DNA: TGTGCCACCAGTGACCGCGCAAAGACAGGGGGTAATCAGCCTCAGCATTTT. The encoded protein is CATSDRAKTGGNQPQHF.

Only one count was recorded for this clonotype. The chain is built from TRBV5-1 and TRBJ2-5, with D possibly TRBD2 on 7 matching bases. The CDR3 length is 14 residues. V was pared by 3 bases and J by 9 bases, with 18 bases between. In germline, CDR1 is SGHRS, CDR2 YFSETQ. In DNA, the CDR3 is TGCGCCAGCAGCTGGTACAGGGACTATCAGCCCCAGTACTTC. Its protein is CASSWYRDYQPQYF.

This chain joins TRBV7-6 and TRBJ2-5, with TRBD1 matching 8 bases. The CDR3 totals 17 residues. The V and J ends lost 6 bases and 2 bases, in that order; junction bases with no gene match: 14. Germline V gene sequence: CDR1 SGHVS, CDR2 FNYEAQ. This CDR3 is CASSGVTGARPQETQYF. CDR3 bases: TGTGCCAGCAGTGGGGTGACAGGGGCCAGACCTCAAGAGACCCAGTACTTC.

The chain is built from TRBV28 and TRBJ1-6; D is unresolved. This CDR3 is built from 11 residues. Germline lookup yields CDR1 MDHEN and CDR2 SYDVKM. Trimming removed 1 base at V and 15 bases at J, with 7 bases between. CDR3 nucleotides: TGTGCCAGCAGTTTATCCGCCCACCTCCACTTT. Its translation is CASSLSAHLHF.

CDR3 DNA: TGCAGTGCTAGAGATATGGCAGGGGGTCCCTCTGGGGCCAACGTCCTGACTTTC. Its translation: CSARDMAGGPSGANVLTF. The chain has TRBV20-1 and TRBJ2-6; 7 bases are a match to TRBD1. CDR1 is DFQATT, CDR2 SNEGSKA, per germline (reference sequence). The J segment lost 0 bases and the V segment lost 0 bases, leaving 8 bases of the junction unmatched. The CDR3 has 18 residues.

This clonotype was found many times. The V call is TRBV19, the J call TRBJ1-5; D not certain. The CDR3 loop spans 15 amino acids. With 2 bases removed from V and 1 base from J, the gap between germline ends came to 9 bases. Germline V lookup: CDR1 LNHDA, CDR2 SQIVND (reference sequence). CDR3 nucleotides: TGTGCCAGTAGTATATTCCCGGGGAGCAATCAGCCCCAGCATTTT. Protein: CASSIFPGSNQPQHF.

This clonotype was observed a few times. This rearrangement joins TRBV7-8 to TRBJ1-5, with D unresolved. V was pared by 1 base and J by 0 bases, with 7 bases between. CDR1 and CDR2 (germline): SGHVS, FQNEAQ. The CDR3 totals 15 residues. The CDR3 nucleotides are TGTGCCAGCAGCTTAGGGGAATATAGCAATCAGCCCCAGCATTTT. As protein: CASSLGEYSNQPQHF.

V is TRBV20-1 and J is TRBJ2-2; D not certain. Trimming took 3 bases from V and 0 from J, leaving 8 bases between them. CDR3 length: 14 residues. Looked up from germline, CDR1 is DFQATT and CDR2 is SNEGSKA (reference sequence). CDR3 DNA: TGCAGTGCTAGGGGCCGGACGAACACCGGGGAGCTGTTTTTT. Translated: CSARGRTNTGELFF.

This clonotype was seen only a few times. This chain uses TRBV20-1 with TRBJ1-2, with TRBD1 matching over 7 bases. After removal of 3 bases from V and 3 bases from J, the junction contained 10 bases not matched to a gene. Germline CDR1 and CDR2: DFQATT and SNEGSKA (reference sequence). The length of the CDR3 is 15 residues. CDR3 protein: CSARAATGSDYGYTF. In DNA, the CDR3 is TGCAGTGCTAGGGCTGCGACAGGGAGTGACTATGGCTACACCTTC.